What follows are 18 T cell receptor beta chains derived from one specimen sequenced in a study of CD8+CD57+ T cells in acquired aplastic anemia. Profiling of TCR beta VDJ combinations and CDR3 sequences used genomic DNA as template. MiXCR, applied by TCRdb to the reads, yields one record per CDR3 protein. The table has around 180,000 distinct CDR3 sequences, 64% seen once. Sequencing input: sorted CD4+, CD8+, or CD8+CD57+ T cells (not recorded which) from PBMCs. The receptors were gathered from a human donor with severe aplastic anemia or a healthy control (not recorded which).

The chain links TRBV10-3 to TRBJ1-5; 10 bases align to TRBD1. Germline CDR1 is ENHRY and CDR2 is SYGVKD. V shed 6 bases and J 1 base; nucleotides not matched to a gene: 0. The CDR3 runs to 14 residues. The CDR3 spells CAIRGQGSNQPQHF. CDR3 nucleotides: TGTGCCATCAGGGGACAGGGGAGCAATCAGCCCCAGCATTTT.

The CDR3 is CAISETRQGAFASPLHF. For the CDR3, the DNA is TGTGCCATCAGTGAGACCCGACAGGGGGCATTTGCTTCACCCCTCCACTTT. V and J are TRBV10-3 and TRBJ1-6, with 10 bases matching TRBD1. The germline gives CDR1 ENHRY, CDR2 SYGVKD. V lost 2 bases to trimming and J lost 9 bases; unmatched junction nucleotides: 10. The CDR3 sequence is 17 residues long.

This clonotype was detected only a few times. The chain's CDR3 is CASTGEAGANVLTF. Here the CDR3 DNA reads TGTGCCAGCACCGGGGAGGCTGGGGCCAACGTCCTGACTTTC. The chain has TRBV2 and TRBJ2-6; a weak D match, TRBD2 (6 bases). This CDR3 has 14 residues. Germline CDR1 is SNHLY and CDR2 is FYNNEI. Deletions cut 7 bases from V and 2 bases from J, with 9 bases between.

The chain combines TRBV24-1 with TRBJ2-7; 8 nucleotides agree with TRBD1. This CDR3 has 13 amino acids. Germline V gene data show CDR1 as KGHDR and CDR2 as SFDVKD. J was trimmed by 5 bases and V by 4 bases; bases with no gene match: 3. Here the CDR3 reads CATSDPTGDEQYF. The CDR3 DNA reads TGTGCCACCAGTGACCCGACAGGGGACGAGCAGTACTTC.

The V call is TRBV19, the J call TRBJ1-1; 12 bases fit TRBD1. The ends lost 6 bases at V and 4 bases at J; junction bases unmatched: 6. CDR3 size: 15 residues. Germline V gene lookup returns CDR1 LNHDA and CDR2 SQIVND (reference sequence). CDR3 loop: CASSVGTGGFTEAFF. The DNA for the CDR3 is TGTGCCAGTAGCGTAGGGACAGGGGGCTTCACTGAAGCTTTCTTT.

V is TRBV7-9 and J is TRBJ2-1; D uncertain. CDR3 length: 13 residues. V was pared by 3 bases and J by 5 bases, with 8 bases between. Germline lookup yields CDR1 SEHNR and CDR2 FQNEAQ (reference sequence). CDR3 bases: TGTGCCAGCAGCTTGACCTACCACAATGAGCAGTTCTTC. This encodes CASSLTYHNEQFF.

The genes are TRBV20-1 and TRBJ2-7, with a weak D call TRBD1 (6 bases). CDR1 and CDR2 (germline): DFQATT, SNEGSKA (reference sequence). V was pared by 6 bases and J by 3 bases, with 12 bases between. The CDR3 covers 12 residues. The CDR3 DNA reads as TGCAGTGCGAGGGGGTCCTTCTACGAGCAGTACTTC. Its translation: CSARGSFYEQYF.

This clonotype was recorded many times. The chain recombines TRBV7-2 with TRBJ1-1, with D perhaps matching TRBD1 (5 bases). Germline CDR1 reads SGHTA; CDR2 reads FQGNSA. The CDR3 sequence is 15 residues long. V was shortened by 7 bases and J by 0 bases, with 15 bases between the two germline ends. The CDR3 nucleotides are TGTGCCAGCACCTTCTCAGGGCCGATGAACACTGAAGCTTTCTTT. Encoded protein: CASTFSGPMNTEAFF.

V is TRBV2 and J is TRBJ1-1, with D possibly matching TRBD1 (5 bases). V lost 8 bases and J lost 4, with 14 bases in between. Germline CDR1 and CDR2: SNHLY and FYNNEI. CDR3 length: 13 amino acids. The CDR3 coding sequence is TGTGCCAGCGAGGGACTTAGGGGCACTGAAGCTTTCTTT. The encoded protein is CASEGLRGTEAFF.

This chain connects TRBV5-1 to TRBJ2-2; a weak D match, TRBD1 (6 bases). This CDR3 contains 16 residues. V lost 4 bases to trimming and J lost 4 bases, with 17 bases between them. Germline V CDR1 and CDR2: SGHRS, YFSETQ. This CDR3 reads CASSADRYYTTGELFF. CDR3 nucleotide sequence: TGCGCCAGCAGCGCGGACAGATATTATACCACCGGGGAGCTGTTTTTT.

This clonotype was seen once. V and J are TRBV7-6 and TRBJ2-2; D is uncertain. The CDR3 runs 13 residues. Germline CDR1 and CDR2: SGHVS and FNYEAQ. Trimming removed 5 bases at V and 6 bases at J, with 10 bases between. The CDR3 DNA follows: TGTGCCAGCAGCCCTGCCTTGGCCGGGGAGCTGTTTTTT. Its translation: CASSPALAGELFF. The variable domain in full, with the rest retrieved from reference TRBV7-6 and TRBJ2-2, is GAGVSQSPRYKVTKRGQDVALRCDPISGHVSLYWYRQALGQGPEFLTYFNYEAQQDKSGLPNDRFSAERPEGSISTLTIQRTEQRDSAMYRCASSPALAGELFFGEGSRLTVL.

This chain joins TRBV19 and TRBJ1-2, with TRBD1 matching 11 bases. V dropped 6 bases and J dropped 6; count of bases not matched to a gene: 6. Germline lookup yields CDR1 LNHDA and CDR2 SQIVND (reference sequence). CDR3 length: 14 residues. CDR3 loop: CASSNGQGANGYTF. The CDR3 coding sequence is TGTGCCAGTAGCAACGGACAGGGGGCGAATGGCTACACCTTC.

The chain uses TRBV7-2 and TRBJ2-3, with 12 bases identical to TRBD2. The CDR3 runs to 16 residues. V lost 5 bases to trimming and J lost 3 bases; unmatched junction nucleotides: 6. Per the germline V gene, CDR1 is SGHTA and CDR2 is FQGNSA. CDR3 sequence reads: CASSPTSGGTTDTQYF. As DNA, the CDR3 is TGTGCCAGCAGCCCTACTAGCGGGGGGACGACAGATACGCAGTATTTT.

This clonotype has a count of ten or more. The CDR3, as DNA: TGTGCCAGCAGAACTACTGACAGCTATACAGATACGCAGTATTTT. As protein: CASRTTDSYTDTQYF. V usage is TRBV6-5 and J usage is TRBJ2-3; TRBD1 might be the D (5 bases). The CDR3 is 15 amino acids. Germline V gene sequence: CDR1 MNHEY, CDR2 SVGAGI. V lost 6 bases and J 3 bases, leaving 16 bases between the germline ends.

The chain joins TRBV19 to TRBJ2-7; 8 bases map to TRBD1. CDR3 length equals 13 residues. Germline V gene sequence: CDR1 LNHDA, CDR2 SQIVND (reference sequence). V was clipped by 9 bases and J by 3 bases; unmatched bases: 7. The DNA of the CDR3 is TGTGCCAGAAAACACGGACAGGGCTACGAGCAGTACTTC. Encoded protein: CARKHGQGYEQYF. Drawing the rest from reference TRBV19 and TRBJ2-7, the complete variable domain is DGGITQSPKYLFRKEGQNVTLSCEQNLNHDAMYWYRQDPGQGLRLIYYSQIVNDFQKGDIAEGYSVSREKKESFPLTVTSAQKNPTAFYLCARKHGQGYEQYFGPGTRLTVT.

This clonotype was counted only a few times. The V call is TRBV20-1, the J call TRBJ2-5, with D tentatively TRBD2 (7 bases). The germline CDR1 and CDR2 sequences are DFQATT and SNEGSKA (reference sequence). CDR3 length equals 14 residues. The germline V and J ends were trimmed by 5 bases and 5 bases, with 18 bases remaining between them. The CDR3 nucleotides are TGCAGTGCTCCACGGGGGGCGGTCGGTGAGACCCAGTACTTC. Amino acid sequence: CSAPRGAVGETQYF.

The rearrangement links TRBV5-1 to TRBJ2-7, with a possible D match to TRBD2 (5 bases). Trimming removed 5 bases at V and 1 base at J, with 7 bases between. Germline V gene lookup returns CDR1 SGHRS and CDR2 YFSETQ. This CDR3 spans 12 amino acids. CDR3: CASRRESYEQYF. The CDR3 DNA reads as TGCGCCAGCAGGAGGGAGTCCTACGAGCAGTACTTC.

The CDR3 sequence is CASSSVGLPGSPLHF. The CDR3, as DNA: TGTGCCAGCAGTTCGGTAGGCCTGCCCGGTTCACCCCTCCACTTT. The genes are TRBV7-2 and TRBJ1-6, with D unresolved. Trimming pared 6 bases from V and 9 bases from J, leaving 18 bases between. The CDR3 sequence is 15 residues long. The V gene's germline CDR1 is SGHTA and CDR2 FQGNSA.